This T cell receptor (beta chain) stems from a study of blood T cell repertoires in COVID-19. Assay: immunoSEQ multiplex PCR; the TCRdb copy retains only in-frame clones and omits some. The sample contains 180,000 or so clones, over 65% of which appear only once. V gave up 0 bases and J gave up 1 base, with 4 bases separating them. The CDR3 is made up of 14 amino acids. Germline CDR1 SGDLS, CDR2 YYNGEE. The sequencing sample was made of PBMCs or T cells enriched from blood (not recorded which). The sequence came from a woman in her fifties or sixties who had recovered from COVID-19. V usage is TRBV9 and J usage is TRBJ2-2; D unclear. CDR3 in DNA: TGTGCCAGCAGCGTAGGCGAGAACACCGGGGAGCTGTTTTTT. As protein: CASSVGENTGELFF.